A single sample gave rise to the 29 T cell receptor beta chains below, sequenced in a study of blood T cell repertoires in COVID-19. Data came from immunoSEQ multiplex PCR; TCRdb stores just in-frame clones and leaves some out. The sample includes 250,000 to 350,000 clones, roughly 86% seen only once; the top ten take 11%. Sample: peripheral blood. The receptor set was obtained from a woman aged 25 to 39 with COVID-19, enrolled during active disease.

This clone was observed once. The chain is built from TRBV4-1 and TRBJ2-3, with 8 bases matching TRBD2. Germline CDR1 is MGHRA and CDR2 is YSYEKL. The CDR3 is 16 residues long. After removal of 0 bases from V and 5 bases from J, the junction contained 7 bases not matched to a gene. CDR3: CASSQDGAGVVDTQYF. The CDR3 coding sequence is TGCGCCAGCAGCCAAGACGGAGCGGGAGTTGTAGATACGCAGTATTTT.

The chain links TRBV5-1 to TRBJ2-2, with D possibly TRBD2 on 6 matching bases. Germline assignment: CDR1 SGHRS and CDR2 YFSETQ. CDR3 length: 14 amino acids. The ends were cut back, 4 bases at V and 3 bases at J, with 10 bases in the middle. In nucleotides, the CDR3 is TGCGCCAGCAGCACGGGACTTGACACCGGGGAGCTGTTTTTT. Its protein is CASSTGLDTGELFF.

This clone appeared a few times. J is TRBJ2-7 and V is TRBV5-1; 7 nucleotides agree with TRBD1. Per the germline V gene, CDR1 is SGHRS and CDR2 is YFSETQ. This CDR3 has 17 residues. V lost 4 bases, J lost 2 bases, and 15 bases stayed unmatched. In DNA, the CDR3 is TGCGCCAGCAGCCCCACCCTCAGGACAGGTTCACCCTACGAGCAGTACTTC. This gives the protein CASSPTLRTGSPYEQYF. Drawing the rest from reference TRBV5-1 and TRBJ2-7, the complete variable domain is KAGVTQTPRYLIKTRGQQVTLSCSPISGHRSVSWYQQTPGQGLQFLFEYFSETQRNKGNFPGRFSGRQFSNSRSEMNVSTLELGDSALYLCASSPTLRTGSPYEQYFGPGTRLTVT.

The V call is TRBV27, the J call TRBJ2-7; D may be TRBD1 (6 bases). V was shortened by 3 bases and J by 6 bases, with 15 bases between the two germline ends. This CDR3 contains 14 residues. Germline values: CDR1 MNHEY, CDR2 SMNVEV (reference sequence). CDR3 in amino acids: CASSLGTQGGEQYF. The DNA for the CDR3 is TGTGCCAGCAGTTTGGGGACACAGGGCGGCGAGCAGTACTTC.

This sequence joins TRBV28 and TRBJ2-1, with no clear D. Trimming left V 1 base short and J 10 bases short, with 8 bases between. Germline values: CDR1 MDHEN, CDR2 SYDVKM. The CDR3 runs to 12 residues. CDR3 protein: CASSLLPNEQFF. The CDR3 DNA reads as TGTGCCAGCAGTTTATTGCCTAACGAGCAGTTCTTC. Variable domain in full (rest from reference TRBV28 and TRBJ2-1): DVKVTQSSRYLVKRTGEKVFLECVQDMDHENMFWYRQDPGLGLRLIYFSYDVKMKEKGDIPEGYSVSREKKERFSLILESASTNQTSMYLCASSLLPNEQFFGPGTRLTVL.

The J gene is TRBJ2-5, the V gene TRBV5-1, with TRBD2 matching over 8 bases. Germline CDR1 and CDR2: SGHRS and YFSETQ. V dropped 4 bases and J dropped 5; count of bases not matched to a gene: 7. The CDR3 sequence is 14 residues long. CDR3 amino acids: CASSHGTRKETQYF. In DNA form, the CDR3 reads TGCGCCAGCAGCCACGGGACTAGAAAGGAGACCCAGTACTTC.

Turning to this clone: Other DNA variants within this sample encode the same CDR3. The chain has TRBV7-3 and TRBJ2-3; the D is unclear. The germline CDR1 and CDR2 sequences are SGHTA and FQGTGA. There are 15 residues in the CDR3. Trimming pared 5 bases from V and 1 base from J, leaving 13 bases between. Here the CDR3 reads CASSLYGGGTDTQYF. Here the CDR3 DNA reads TGTGCCAGCAGCCTATACGGCGGCGGCACAGATACGCAGTATTTT.

The chain has TRBV5-1 and TRBJ1-3; perhaps TRBD1 as D (6 bases). The germline V gene encodes CDR1 SGHRS and CDR2 YFSETQ. This CDR3 is 15 amino acids long. V lost 3 bases and J 2 bases, leaving 12 bases between the germline ends. The CDR3 protein is CASSWTGTTGNTIYF. The CDR3 nucleotides read TGCGCCAGCAGCTGGACTGGGACAACTGGAAACACCATATATTTT.

This chain links TRBV6-5 with TRBJ1-2, with a weak D call TRBD1 (5 bases). The CDR3 sequence is 15 residues long. Per the germline V gene, CDR1 is MNHEY and CDR2 is SVGAGI. Trimming cost V 6 bases and J 0 bases, with 14 bases left between them. The CDR3 protein is CASRGGGESNYGYTF. The CDR3 DNA reads TGTGCCAGCAGAGGCGGGGGGGAATCTAACTATGGCTACACCTTC.

The chain has TRBV27 and TRBJ2-7, with 7 bases fitting TRBD1. With 6 bases clipped from V and 1 base from J, the junction kept 6 bases outside the gene matches. There are 14 residues in the CDR3. Germline CDR1 MNHEY, CDR2 SMNVEV (reference sequence). The CDR3 DNA reads as TGTGCCAGCAGATCCGGGACAGCTTCCTACGAGCAGTACTTC. As protein: CASRSGTASYEQYF.

This chain joins TRBV12-3 or TRBV12-4 and TRBJ2-1, with D unresolved. This CDR3 region has 12 residues. With 6 bases removed from V and 7 bases from J, the gap between germline ends came to 10 bases. This CDR3 is CASRYHQNEQFF. In DNA, the CDR3 is TGTGCCAGCAGGTACCACCAGAATGAGCAGTTCTTC.

The rearrangement joins TRBV28 to TRBJ1-5, with 9 bases that match TRBD1. Germline V gene sequence: CDR1 MDHEN, CDR2 SYDVKM. The V and J ends lost 7 bases and 2 bases, in that order; junction bases with no gene match: 6. The CDR3 has 15 residues. The CDR3 reads CASTRDRAGNQPQHF. The CDR3 DNA is TGTGCCAGCACCCGGGACAGGGCAGGCAATCAGCCCCAGCATTTT.

The chain has TRBV4-3 and TRBJ2-1, with 9 positions matching TRBD2. V lost 5 bases, J lost 8 bases, and 10 bases stayed unmatched. CDR1 LGHNA and CDR2 YSLEER come from the germline V gene. This CDR3 has 15 amino acids. CDR3 in amino acids: CASSYMKREVDEQFF. The CDR3 DNA follows: TGCGCCAGCAGCTACATGAAGCGGGAGGTCGATGAGCAGTTCTTC.

V usage is TRBV7-2 and J usage is TRBJ2-6; TRBD1 matches 7 bases. V gave up 5 bases and J gave up 2 bases; unmatched junction bases: 12. Germline loops: CDR1 SGHTA, CDR2 FQGNSA. The length of the CDR3 is 18 residues. This chain's CDR3 is CASSPRGQDTTGANVLTF. CDR3 coding DNA: TGTGCCAGCAGCCCCCGTGGACAGGACACCACTGGGGCCAACGTCCTGACTTTC.

V usage is TRBV27 and J usage is TRBJ2-7; 15 bases match TRBD2. Unmatched junction bases numbered 5, after V lost 6 bases and J lost 2 bases. The CDR3 extends over 16 amino acids. Germline lookup yields CDR1 MNHEY and CDR2 SMNVEV (reference sequence). CDR3 amino acids: CASRGLAGGPPYEQYF. DNA for the CDR3: TGTGCCAGCAGAGGACTAGCGGGAGGGCCACCCTACGAGCAGTACTTC.

The chain combines TRBV4-1 with TRBJ1-3; D gene uncertain. V shed 5 bases and J shed 2 bases, with 16 bases lying between them. The CDR3 consists of 16 residues. Germline V gene sequence: CDR1 MGHRA, CDR2 YSYEKL. CDR3 protein: CASSDHARIPGNTIYF. CDR3 DNA sequence: TGCGCCAGCAGCGACCACGCGAGGATTCCTGGAAACACCATATATTTT.

The V gene is TRBV7-2, the J gene TRBJ2-7; 8 bases match TRBD2. This CDR3 spans 14 amino acids. The germline gives CDR1 SGHTA, CDR2 FQGNSA. Trimming at V came to 1 base and at J to 3 bases, leaving 2 bases not matched to a gene. The CDR3 DNA follows: TGTGCCAGCAGCTTAGGGCTAGCGGGCTACGAGCAGTACTTC. It codes for CASSLGLAGYEQYF.

This chain links TRBV15 with TRBJ1-1; 7 bases fit TRBD1. V lost 4 bases, J lost 4 bases, and 6 bases stayed unmatched. Per the germline V gene, CDR1 is LNHNV and CDR2 is YYDKDF (reference sequence). This CDR3 is built from 14 residues. Here the CDR3 DNA reads TGTGCCACCAGCAACCGGGCAGGGGGCACTGAAGCTTTCTTT. Translation: CATSNRAGGTEAFF.

The rearrangement links TRBV6-6 to TRBJ1-1, with D hard to call. Trimming left V 5 bases short and J 2 bases short, with 12 bases between. The CDR3 is made up of 14 amino acids. The germline gives CDR1 MNHNY, CDR2 SVGAGI (reference sequence). CDR3 sequence: CASSDAGFNTEAFF. In DNA, the CDR3 is TGTGCCAGCAGTGATGCGGGATTTAACACTGAAGCTTTCTTT.

The chain is built from TRBV18 and TRBJ1-1; unclear D gene. In germline, CDR1 is KGHSH, CDR2 LQKENI. V shed 2 bases and J shed 3 bases, with 10 bases lying between them. This CDR3 has 14 amino acids. CDR3 loop: CASSPNSADTEAFF. In DNA form, the CDR3 reads TGTGCCAGCTCACCAAACTCTGCTGACACTGAAGCTTTCTTT.

This rearrangement joins TRBV7-8 to TRBJ2-2, with D possibly TRBD1 on 6 matching bases. Looked up from germline, CDR1 is SGHVS and CDR2 is FQNEAQ. V lost 7 bases, J lost 6 bases, and 15 bases lay in between. The CDR3 runs 14 residues. CDR3: CASTAAGAAGELFF. In nucleotides, the CDR3 is TGTGCCAGCACGGCGGCAGGGGCTGCCGGGGAGCTGTTTTTT.

The chain couples TRBV7-2 to TRBJ2-5; weak D call: TRBD1 (8 bases). V lost 6 bases to trimming and J lost 6 bases, with 20 bases between them. The V gene's germline CDR1 is SGHTA and CDR2 FQGNSA. The CDR3 length is 15 residues. CDR3 bases: TGTGCCAGCAGGAAGGATACAGGGGGAGGGCAGACCCAGTACTTC. Translating gives CASRKDTGGGQTQYF. Variable domain in full (rest from reference TRBV7-2 and TRBJ2-5): GAGVSQSPSNKVTEKGKDVELRCDPISGHTALYWYRQSLGQGLEFLIYFQGNSAPDKSGLPSDRFSAERTGGSVSTLTIQRTQQEDSAVYLCASRKDTGGGQTQYFGPGTRLLVL.

The rearrangement links TRBV18 to TRBJ1-5; no reliable D call. CDR1 and CDR2 (germline): KGHSH, LQKENI. The ends were cut back, 4 bases at V and 5 bases at J, with 18 bases in the middle. This CDR3 is built from 16 residues. The CDR3 coding sequence is TGTGCCAGCTCACGAATGGAGGAGACCTTCTATCAGCCCCAGCATTTT. It specifies CASSRMEETFYQPQHF.

The chain uses TRBV4-2 and TRBJ2-7, with TRBD2 identical over 7 bases. V dropped 0 bases and J dropped 2; count of bases not matched to a gene: 13. The CDR3 runs 18 residues. Germline loops: CDR1 LGHNA, CDR2 YNFKEQ. The CDR3 nucleotides are TGTGCCAGCAGCCAAGATCTTAGTTCTAGCGGATTCACCTACGAGCAGTACTTC. The encoded protein is CASSQDLSSSGFTYEQYF.

The chain recombines TRBV28 with TRBJ1-2, with TRBD1 matching 7 bases. The trim removed 5 bases at V and 4 bases at J, leaving 10 bases unmatched. There are 15 residues in the CDR3. The germline gives CDR1 MDHEN, CDR2 SYDVKM. CDR3 sequence: CASSPSTGFIYGYTF. CDR3 bases: TGTGCCAGCAGTCCTTCGACAGGGTTCATCTATGGCTACACCTTC.

V gene TRBV10-3 combines with J gene TRBJ2-7, with 7 positions matching TRBD1. Trimming took 3 bases from V and 4 from J; bases not matched to a gene: 12. Per the germline V gene, CDR1 is ENHRY and CDR2 is SYGVKD. This CDR3 has 16 amino acids. CDR3 DNA sequence: TGTGCCATCAGTGATGCATCGGTGACAGGGTCGTACGAGCAGTACTTC. This sequence encodes CAISDASVTGSYEQYF.

J is TRBJ1-1 and V is TRBV30; no firm D call. V lost 4 bases to trimming and J lost 8 bases, with 14 bases between them. Germline V gene data show CDR1 as GTSNPN and CDR2 as SVGIG (reference sequence). The CDR3 extends over 12 amino acids. The CDR3 sequence: CAWTPRGLEAFF. DNA for the CDR3: TGTGCCTGGACCCCACGAGGCCTAGAAGCTTTCTTT.

This chain uses TRBV5-1 with TRBJ2-3, with D possibly matching TRBD2 (6 bases). The CDR3 extends over 16 amino acids. The germline gives CDR1 SGHRS, CDR2 YFSETQ. With 4 bases removed from V and 0 bases from J, the gap between germline ends came to 15 bases. CDR3 nucleotide sequence: TGCGCCAGCAGCCTCTTAGGAGGGACTAGCACAGATACGCAGTATTTT. Amino acids: CASSLLGGTSTDTQYF. Full variable domain (remainder filled in from reference TRBV5-1 and TRBJ2-3): KAGVTQTPRYLIKTRGQQVTLSCSPISGHRSVSWYQQTPGQGLQFLFEYFSETQRNKGNFPGRFSGRQFSNSRSEMNVSTLELGDSALYLCASSLLGGTSTDTQYFGPGTRLTVL.

The chain recombines TRBV4-2 with TRBJ2-2; D remains unclear. The V gene's germline CDR1 is LGHNA and CDR2 YNFKEQ. CDR3 length equals 15 residues. V shed 0 bases and J shed 4 bases, with 9 bases lying between them. The CDR3: CASSQDFAVTGELFF. CDR3 coding DNA: TGTGCCAGCAGCCAAGATTTCGCGGTCACCGGGGAGCTGTTTTTT.